The rows below give T cell receptor beta chains drawn from one sample of a study of blood T cell repertoires in COVID-19. Measured with immunoSEQ multiplex PCR; TCRdb has only the in-frame clones, and not every one. The top ten clones hold 4% to 5.5% of a sample with around 70,000 clones, about 90% of them seen once. Sample: peripheral blood. The receptors here all came from a human donor in a cohort sampled during active COVID-19. Both conserved end residues are part of each CDR3. The D gene is left open where the match is weak. Clone size appears in some rows only: once, few, many, or a class for an expanded clone.

len	d_gene	v_gene	j_gene	abundance	CDR3nt	CDR3aa
16	.	TRBV15	TRBJ1-1	.	TGTGCCACCAGCAGAGGCGGGGGATGGGGGGTCGCTGAAGCTTTCTTT	CATSRGGGWGVAEAFF
12	.	TRBV3-1/TRBV3-2	TRBJ2-7	.	TGTGCCAGCAGCCTTGGCGGGGTCGAGCAGTACTTC	CASSLGGVEQYF
15	.	TRBV5-1	TRBJ1-6	once	TGCGCCAGCAGCCAAACGACAGGCTTAGGATCACCCCTCCACTTT	CASSQTTGLGSPLHF
15	.	TRBV12-2	TRBJ2-1	.	TGTGCAAGTCGCTTCAAAGCGGGAGCCTACAATGAGCAGTTCTTC	CASRFKAGAYNEQFF
15	TRBD2	TRBV7-9	TRBJ2-3	.	TGTGCCAGCAGCTCTCGGGGGGGGAGCACAGATACGCAGTATTTT	CASSSRGGSTDTQYF
14	TRBD2	TRBV3-1/TRBV3-2	TRBJ2-5	.	TGTGCCAGCAGCTACGGGACGGGAGGAGAGACCCAGTACTTC	CASSYGTGGETQYF
14	.	TRBV7-2	TRBJ2-2	.	TGTGCCAGCAGCCCCCGGACTGTCACCGGGGAGCTGTTTTTT	CASSPRTVTGELFF
14	.	TRBV29-1	TRBJ1-1	.	TGCAGCGTTGGGGTCAATCGAGGAGGTTCTGAAGCTTTCTTT	CSVGVNRGGSEAFF
12	TRBD1	TRBV29-1	TRBJ1-1	.	TGCAGCGTCCACAGGGGTGGCACTGAAGCTTTCTTT	CSVHRGGTEAFF
15	TRBD1	TRBV18	TRBJ1-5	.	TGTGCCAGCTCACCGGGACAGGGAGAGAGGCAGCCCCAGCATTTT	CASSPGQGERQPQHF
16	TRBD2	TRBV7-3	TRBJ2-1	.	TGTGCCAGCAGCTTATTGGTAGCGGGGGGGCGGAATGAGCAGTTCTTC	CASSLLVAGGRNEQFF
16	TRBD2	TRBV3-1/TRBV3-2	TRBJ2-7	.	TGTGCCAGCACCTCCCATGGGACTAGCGGTTCCTACGAGCAGTACTTC	CASTSHGTSGSYEQYF
12	.	TRBV4-3	TRBJ1-5	.	TGCGCCAGCAGCCTGCCGGGACAGCCCCAGCATTTT	CASSLPGQPQHF
13	TRBD1	TRBV27	TRBJ2-2	.	TGTGCCAGCAGGGACAGGGGTAACGGGGAGCTGTTTTTT	CASRDRGNGELFF
13	TRBD2	TRBV6-5	TRBJ2-1	.	TGTGCCAGCAGGCAGGAGGCCGGGACTAGCGTGCTCTTC	CASRQEAGTSVLF
16	TRBD2	TRBV19	TRBJ2-1	.	TGTGCCAGTAGTTTGTGGACTAGCGGGACAAGTAGTGAGCAGTTCTTC	CASSLWTSGTSSEQFF
14	TRBD1	TRBV6-5	TRBJ1-1	.	TGTGCCAGCAGCGTTACCGGGACAGGGCCTGAAGCTTTCTTT	CASSVTGTGPEAFF
15	TRBD2	TRBV4-2	TRBJ2-4	.	TGTGCCAGCAGCCAAGTGGGGACTAGCGGTTACATTCAGTACTTC	CASSQVGTSGYIQYF
17	.	TRBV24-1	TRBJ2-5	.	TGTGCCACCAGTGATTCTACGTCCAGGGAGGTCCAAGAGACCCAGTACTTC	CATSDSTSREVQETQYF
11	.	TRBV12-3/TRBV12-4	TRBJ1-2	.	TGTGCCAGCACTTTCGGGGGATATGACACCTTC	CASTFGGYDTF
15	TRBD2	TRBV7-6	TRBJ2-2	.	TGTGCCAGCAGCGGGACTAGCGGGGGGTCCGGGGAGCTGTTTTTT	CASSGTSGGSGELFF
16	TRBD2	TRBV7-2	TRBJ2-3	.	TGTGCCAGCAGCTTAGTTGTAGCGGGGATCACAGATACGCAGTATTTT	CASSLVVAGITDTQYF
14	.	TRBV6-5	TRBJ2-2	.	TGTGCCAGCAGTCTAAACAGGCTCGCCGGGGAGCTGTTTTTT	CASSLNRLAGELFF
14	.	TRBV9	TRBJ2-7	.	TGTGCCAGCAGCGTAGCTTCCGGGGTGGGCGAGCAGTACTTC	CASSVASGVGEQYF
13	.	TRBV7-3	TRBJ2-7	.	TGTGCCAGCAGCTTCAGTCCGGGGTACGAGCAGTACTTC	CASSFSPGYEQYF
13	.	TRBV2	TRBJ2-3	.	TGTGCCAGCAGTGACAGGTTAGCAGATACGCAGTATTTT	CASSDRLADTQYF
13	.	TRBV6-1	TRBJ2-4	.	TGTGCCAGCAGTGAATGGCAGAAAAACATTCAGTACTTC	CASSEWQKNIQYF
16	TRBD1	TRBV7-9	TRBJ1-6	.	TGTGCCAGCAGCTCGAGACAGGGGGGGTATTATTCACCCCTCCACTTT	CASSSRQGGYYSPLHF
13	.	TRBV28	TRBJ2-1	.	TGTGCCAGCAGTTTCGGGGTGGGTAATGAGCAGTTCTTC	CASSFGVGNEQFF
14	TRBD2	TRBV11-1	TRBJ2-2	.	TGTGCCAGCAGTCTGACTAGCGGCGGGGGGGAGCTGTTTTTT	CASSLTSGGGELFF
14	.	TRBV9	TRBJ2-5	.	TGTGCCAGCAGCGTAGGGCTCGAGAGGGAGACCCAGTACTTC	CASSVGLERETQYF
14	.	TRBV24-1	TRBJ2-2	.	TGTGCCACCAGCCCCTACCCGAACACCGGGGAGCTGTTTTTT	CATSPYPNTGELFF
12	.	TRBV4-3	TRBJ2-7	.	TGCGCCAGCAGCCAGGGGCCCTACGAGCAGTACTTC	CASSQGPYEQYF
15	TRBD2	TRBV7-2	TRBJ2-1	.	TGTGCCAGCAGCGTTTCGGGAGGCTCCTACAATGAGCAGTTCTTC	CASSVSGGSYNEQFF
15	TRBD1	TRBV6-6	TRBJ2-1	.	TGTGCCAGCAGTTCCCGACAGGGGCGGTACAATGAGCAGTTCTTC	CASSSRQGRYNEQFF
15	.	TRBV9	TRBJ1-4	.	TGTGCCAGCAGTACCGGGACAACAACTAATGAAAAACTGTTTTTT	CASSTGTTTNEKLFF
19	.	TRBV3-1/TRBV3-2	TRBJ1-6	.	TGTGCCAGCAGCCAAGATTGGCCAGGGCGTGAAATTAGGGGAAAACCCCTCCACTTT	CASSQDWPGREIRGKPLHF
13	.	TRBV7-9	TRBJ1-1	once	TGTGCCAGCAGCTTAGGGCAAAACACTGAAGCTTTCTTT	CASSLGQNTEAFF
16	TRBD2	TRBV5-4	TRBJ2-1	few	TGTGCCAGCAGTCCGCCGGGACTAGCTGTTTACAATGAGCAGTTCTTC	CASSPPGLAVYNEQFF
11	.	TRBV10-1	TRBJ1-4	.	TGCGCCAGCAGTGTCGGTGAAAAACTGTTTTTT	CASSVGEKLFF
15	TRBD1	TRBV6-1	TRBJ1-1	.	TGTGCCAGCAGTGACACCGGACAGGGCGACACTGAAGCTTTCTTT	CASSDTGQGDTEAFF
19	TRBD2	TRBV18	TRBJ2-1	.	TGTGCCAGCTCACCACGAGGGACTAGCGGGAGAACTTCCGCCAATGAGCAGTTCTTC	CASSPRGTSGRTSANEQFF
15	.	TRBV4-1	TRBJ1-1	.	TGCGCCAGCAGCCAACGACACGGAGAGGGAGTCGTGGCTTTCTTT	CASSQRHGEGVVAFF
14	.	TRBV14	TRBJ2-2	once	TGTGCCAGCAGCCAGCGCCCGGGCACCGGGGAGCTGTTTTTT	CASSQRPGTGELFF